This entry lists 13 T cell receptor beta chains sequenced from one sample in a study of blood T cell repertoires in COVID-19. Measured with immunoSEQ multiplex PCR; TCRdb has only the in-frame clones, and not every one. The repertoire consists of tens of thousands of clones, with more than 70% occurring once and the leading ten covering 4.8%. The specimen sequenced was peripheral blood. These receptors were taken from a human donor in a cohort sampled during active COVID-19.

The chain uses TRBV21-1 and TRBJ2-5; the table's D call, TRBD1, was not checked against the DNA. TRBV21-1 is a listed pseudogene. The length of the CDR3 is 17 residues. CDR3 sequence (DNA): TGTGCCAGCAGCAAAGAAGACAGGGTGTGTGCCCAAGAGACCCAGTACTTC. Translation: CASSKEDRVCAQETQYF.

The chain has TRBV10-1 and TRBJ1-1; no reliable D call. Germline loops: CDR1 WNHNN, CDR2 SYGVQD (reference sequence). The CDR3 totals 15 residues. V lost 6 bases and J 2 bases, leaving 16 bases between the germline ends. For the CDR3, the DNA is TGCGCCAGCAGCCTTAACACCGGAGGAAACACTGAAGCTTTCTTT. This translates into CASSLNTGGNTEAFF.

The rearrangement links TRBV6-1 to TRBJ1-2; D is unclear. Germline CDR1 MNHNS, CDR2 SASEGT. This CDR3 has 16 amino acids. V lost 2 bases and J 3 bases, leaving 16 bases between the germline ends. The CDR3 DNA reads TGTGCCAGCAGTGAAAGGATGTCAGGCTCCGACTATGGCTACACCTTC. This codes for CASSERMSGSDYGYTF.

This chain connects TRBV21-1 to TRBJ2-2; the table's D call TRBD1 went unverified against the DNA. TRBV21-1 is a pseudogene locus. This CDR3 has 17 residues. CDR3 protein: CASSKFDRGHYTGELFF. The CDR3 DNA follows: TGTGCCAGCAGCAAATTCGACAGGGGGCATTACACCGGGGAGCTGTTTTTT.

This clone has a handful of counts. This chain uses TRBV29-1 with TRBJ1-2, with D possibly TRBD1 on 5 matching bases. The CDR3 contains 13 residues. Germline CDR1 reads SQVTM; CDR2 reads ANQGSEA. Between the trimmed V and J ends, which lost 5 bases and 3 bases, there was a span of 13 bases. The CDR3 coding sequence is TGCAGCGTTATTCAGGGAGGGTACTATGGCTACACCTTC. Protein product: CSVIQGGYYGYTF.

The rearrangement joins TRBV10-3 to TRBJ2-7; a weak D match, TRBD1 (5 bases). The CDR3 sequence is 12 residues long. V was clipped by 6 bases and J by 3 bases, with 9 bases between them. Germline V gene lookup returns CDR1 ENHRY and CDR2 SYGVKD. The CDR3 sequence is CAISQQVYEQYF. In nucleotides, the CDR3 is TGTGCCATCAGCCAACAGGTCTACGAGCAGTACTTC.

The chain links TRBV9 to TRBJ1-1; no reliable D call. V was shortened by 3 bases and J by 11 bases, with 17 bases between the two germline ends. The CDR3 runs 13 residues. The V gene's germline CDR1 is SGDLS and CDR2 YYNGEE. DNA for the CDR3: TGTGCCAGCAGCGACGACATGAATGGTCAGGCTTTCTTT. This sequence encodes CASSDDMNGQAFF.

CDR3 residues: CASSYGLDDEQFF. Here the CDR3 DNA reads TGTGCCAGCAGCTACGGACTAGATGATGAGCAGTTCTTC. The chain joins TRBV27 to TRBJ2-1; 7 nucleotides align to TRBD2. The CDR3 consists of 13 residues. V trimming: 6 bases; J trimming: 8 bases; junction bases outside the gene matches: 7. Germline V gene sequence: CDR1 MNHEY, CDR2 SMNVEV (reference sequence).

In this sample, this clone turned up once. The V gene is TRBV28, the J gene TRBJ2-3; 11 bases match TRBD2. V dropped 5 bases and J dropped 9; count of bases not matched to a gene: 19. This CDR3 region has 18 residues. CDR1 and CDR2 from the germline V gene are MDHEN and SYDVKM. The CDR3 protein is CASSPRLGSGRGRGTQYF. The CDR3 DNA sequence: TGTGCCAGCAGTCCCCGCCTGGGTAGCGGGAGGGGTCGGGGGACGCAGTATTTT.

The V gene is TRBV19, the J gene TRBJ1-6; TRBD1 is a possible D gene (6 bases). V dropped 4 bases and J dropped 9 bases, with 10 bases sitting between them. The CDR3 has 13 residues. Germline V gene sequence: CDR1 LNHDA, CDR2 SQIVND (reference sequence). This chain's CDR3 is CASSTTRGSPLHF. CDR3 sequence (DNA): TGTGCCAGTAGTACCACCAGGGGTTCACCCCTCCACTTT.

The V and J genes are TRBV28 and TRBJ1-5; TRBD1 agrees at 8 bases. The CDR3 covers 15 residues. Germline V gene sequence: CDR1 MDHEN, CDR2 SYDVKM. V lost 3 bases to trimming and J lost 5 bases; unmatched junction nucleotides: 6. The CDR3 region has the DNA TGTGCCAGCAGTTTGACAGGGGATGCCTATCAGCCCCAGCATTTT. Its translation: CASSLTGDAYQPQHF.

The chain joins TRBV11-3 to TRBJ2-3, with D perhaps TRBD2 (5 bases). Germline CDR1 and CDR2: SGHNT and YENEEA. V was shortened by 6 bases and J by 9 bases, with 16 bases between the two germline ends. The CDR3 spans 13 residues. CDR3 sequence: CASRSSAVGTQYF. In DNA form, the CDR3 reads TGTGCCAGCAGGTCCTCAGCGGTAGGGACGCAGTATTTT.

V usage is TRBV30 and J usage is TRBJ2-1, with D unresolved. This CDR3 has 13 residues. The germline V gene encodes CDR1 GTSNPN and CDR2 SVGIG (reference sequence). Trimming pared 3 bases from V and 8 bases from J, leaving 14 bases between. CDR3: CAWRLPQWYEQFF. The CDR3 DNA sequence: TGTGCCTGGAGGCTGCCCCAGTGGTATGAGCAGTTCTTC. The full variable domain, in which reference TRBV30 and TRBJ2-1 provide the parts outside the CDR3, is SQTIHQWPATLVQPVGSPLSLECTVEGTSNPNLYWYRQAAGRGLQLLFYSVGIGQISSEVPQNLSASRPQDRQFILSSKKLLLSDSGFYLCAWRLPQWYEQFFGPGTRLTVL.